The rows below give T cell receptor beta chains drawn from one sample of a study of blood T cell repertoires in COVID-19. This table comes from immunoSEQ multiplex PCR, and its TCRdb copy is limited to in-frame clones, with some not included. The table shows 86,000 or so clones, with roughly 96% occurring only once. The sequencing sample was made of peripheral blood. Source of these receptors: a human donor with active COVID-19. The donor label of this sample is uncertain. CDR3s include the opening cysteine and the closing phenylalanine or tryptophan. The D gene is left open where the match is weak. Size values are once, few and many counts, or a class for expanded clones, and some rows have none.

DNA	CDR3	size	D	V	J
TGTGCCAGCAGTTACGGCGGGGGGTTTTCCTACGAGCAGTACTTC	CASSYGGGFSYEQYF	NA	TRBD2	TRBV6-6	TRBJ2-7
TGTGCCAGCAGAAGGACAGGGGCGCGGGATGAGCAGTTCTTC	CASRRTGARDEQFF	NA	TRBD1	TRBV6-6	TRBJ2-1
TGTGCCAGCAGAACCACTAGCGGGGGATACAATGAGCAGTTCTTC	CASRTTSGGYNEQFF	NA	TRBD2	TRBV6-6	TRBJ2-1
TGTGCCAGCAGCCCCGGACAGGTGGGGTACTATGGCTACACCTTC	CASSPGQVGYYGYTF	NA	TRBD1	TRBV11-2	TRBJ1-2
TGTGCCACCAGCCGTACCGGACAAAGATACGAGCAGTACTTC	CATSRTGQRYEQYF	NA	NA	TRBV15	TRBJ2-7
TGTGCCAGCAGCCACCGGGACTCCGGAGAGACCCAGTACTTC	CASSHRDSGETQYF	NA	NA	TRBV13	TRBJ2-5
TGTGCCAGCAGGCGGGACTGGGCTGCCAGGAACACTGAAGCTTTCTTT	CASRRDWAARNTEAFF	NA	NA	TRBV2	TRBJ1-1
TGTGCCAGCAAGCGAACTACCGCTCAGTACTTC	CASKRTTAQYF	NA	NA	TRBV2	TRBJ2-7
TGCGCCAGCAGGGAAGGGGGCACAGATACGCAGTATTTT	CASREGGTDTQYF	NA	NA	TRBV10-1	TRBJ2-3
TGTGCCAGCAGCCAAGGAAGGGGCGGCGGCACAGATACGCAGTATTTT	CASSQGRGGGTDTQYF	NA	NA	TRBV3-1/TRBV3-2	TRBJ2-3
TGCGCCAGCAGTGAGTTGCAGGGTCAGCAGCCCCAGCATTTT	CASSELQGQQPQHF	NA	NA	TRBV10-2	TRBJ1-5
TGTGCCAAAAGGAACAGGGGGGGGGAAAAACTGTTTTTT	CAKRNRGGEKLFF	NA	TRBD1	TRBV10-3	TRBJ1-4
TGTGCCAGCCGAGAGTTGGCTGGAAACACCATATATTTT	CASRELAGNTIYF	NA	NA	TRBV7-9	TRBJ1-3
TGTGCCAGCAGCCAATCTTTCCTGAACACTGAAGCTTTCTTT	CASSQSFLNTEAFF	NA	NA	TRBV3-1/TRBV3-2	TRBJ1-1
TGTGCCAGCAGTCTAGCGGGAGGGCCGGAGACCCAGTACTTC	CASSLAGGPETQYF	NA	TRBD2	TRBV28	TRBJ2-5
TGTGCCAGCAGTTGGACTGAGAGAGGGGAGCTGTTTTTT	CASSWTERGELFF	NA	NA	TRBV12-3/TRBV12-4	TRBJ2-2
TGTGCCAGCAGCTTATGGCGGGGGGGCTACAATGAGCAGTTCTTC	CASSLWRGGYNEQFF	NA	TRBD2	TRBV7-2	TRBJ2-1
TGTGCCAGCAGCCTCCTGGTGGCTGATACGCAGTATTTT	CASSLLVADTQYF	NA	NA	TRBV7-2	TRBJ2-3
TGCGCCAGCAGCTTGGAGGGGGCGCGGGGCTACACCTTC	CASSLEGARGYTF	NA	TRBD1	TRBV5-1	TRBJ1-2
TGTGCCAGCTCACCACCGGGACTAGCGGGAGGAACTACCGGGGAGCTGTTTTTT	CASSPPGLAGGTTGELFF	NA	TRBD2	TRBV18	TRBJ2-2
TGCAGCGTTCACACAGGGTGGGAGACCCAGTACTTC	CSVHTGWETQYF	once	NA	TRBV29-1	TRBJ2-5
TGCGCCAGCAGCTCTAGCCCAACACCAAACAATGAGCAGTTCTTC	CASSSSPTPNNEQFF	NA	NA	TRBV5-1	TRBJ2-1